The 24 T cell receptor beta chains listed next were all sequenced from one sample in a study of blood T cell repertoires in COVID-19. Repertoires were generated with immunoSEQ multiplex PCR, while TCRdb's copy carries only in-frame clones and drops some. The sample includes fewer than 350,000 clones, about 85% seen only once; the top ten take approximately 1.9%. The sample was PBMCs or T cells enriched from blood (not recorded which). The receptors originated from a woman in her 30s who had been exposed to COVID-19.

V gene TRBV7-2 combines with J gene TRBJ2-7; D gene uncertain. With 5 bases removed from V and 0 bases from J, the gap between germline ends came to 11 bases. This CDR3 contains 14 residues. Germline loops: CDR1 SGHTA, CDR2 FQGNSA. This CDR3 is CASSPDFSSYEQYF. In nucleotides, the CDR3 is TGTGCCAGCAGCCCAGACTTTAGCTCCTACGAGCAGTACTTC.

The genes are TRBV30 and TRBJ1-6; D is unresolved. Germline V gene sequence: CDR1 GTSNPN, CDR2 SVGIG (reference sequence). V was cut by 5 bases and J by 8 bases, with 10 bases left in between. This CDR3 has 12 amino acids. CDR3 in DNA: TGTGCCTGGGCCCGTCCGGATTCACCCCTCCACTTT. The encoded protein is CAWARPDSPLHF.

The chain couples TRBV5-6 to TRBJ1-1; a possible D gene is TRBD1 (5 bases). This CDR3 has 14 residues. Germline assignment: CDR1 SGHDT and CDR2 YYEEEE. Trimming pared 0 bases from V and 1 base from J, leaving 7 bases between. This CDR3 reads CASSLVDRNTEAFF. The CDR3 DNA reads as TGTGCCAGCAGCTTGGTAGACAGGAACACTGAAGCTTTCTTT.

The rearrangement joins TRBV1 to TRBJ2-1; whether TRBD2, the table's D call, matches the DNA was not checked. TRBV1 is described as a pseudogene. CDR3 size: 13 residues. The CDR3 here is CTKPGLARNEQFF. As DNA, the CDR3 is TGCACCAAACCGGGACTAGCGAGAAATGAGCAGTTCTTC.

The rearrangement joins TRBV6-1 to TRBJ2-5; 10 bases line up with TRBD2. The CDR3 runs to 16 residues. From germline, CDR1 is MNHNS and CDR2 SASEGT. Germline trimming cut 1 base from V and 2 bases from J; bases unmatched to any gene: 4. CDR3 coding DNA: TGTGCCAGCAGTGAAGTCCTAGCGGGGGCACAAGAGACCCAGTACTTC. It yields the protein CASSEVLAGAQETQYF.

The V gene is TRBV9, the J gene TRBJ1-1, with a possible D match to TRBD1 (5 bases). This CDR3 is 15 amino acids long. Germline loops: CDR1 SGDLS, CDR2 YYNGEE. V dropped 4 bases and J dropped 5 bases, with 18 bases sitting between them. CDR3: CASSSLGGEITEAFF. The DNA of the CDR3 is TGTGCCAGCAGCTCCCTAGGAGGGGAGATAACTGAAGCTTTCTTT.

The chain uses TRBV28 and TRBJ1-1; the match to TRBD1 covers 7 bases. J gave up 4 bases and V 4 bases, and 6 bases lay outside the gene matches. The length of the CDR3 is 14 residues. Germline V gene lookup returns CDR1 MDHEN and CDR2 SYDVKM. In nucleotides, the CDR3 is TGTGCCAGCAGTTCGACAGGGACGGGCACTGAAGCTTTCTTT. This sequence encodes CASSSTGTGTEAFF.

Only a few counts were recorded for this clone. The chain carries TRBV14 and TRBJ1-4; D may be TRBD1 (5 bases). This CDR3 has 16 residues. Between the trimmed V and J ends, which lost 0 bases and 0 bases, there was a span of 8 bases. CDR1 SGHDN and CDR2 FVKESK come from the germline V gene. The CDR3 region is CASSQEGVTTNEKLFF. The CDR3 nucleotides read TGTGCCAGCAGCCAAGAAGGGGTAACAACTAATGAAAAACTGTTTTTT.

The genes are TRBV7-8 and TRBJ2-5; the match to TRBD2 covers 10 bases. Germline-derived CDR1 and CDR2 are SGHVS and FQNEAQ. The CDR3 is made up of 16 amino acids. V gave up 4 bases and J gave up 3 bases; unmatched junction bases: 8. The CDR3 nucleotides read TGTGCCAGCAGCTCTGGACTAGCGGTAGTAGAAGAGACCCAGTACTTC. It codes for CASSSGLAVVEETQYF.

The chain recombines TRBV6-5 with TRBJ1-1; D might be TRBD1 (5 bases). Germline assignment: CDR1 MNHEY and CDR2 SVGAGI. CDR3 length equals 12 residues. Trimming cost V 10 bases and J 1 base, with 10 bases left between them. DNA for the CDR3: TGTGCCACCGGGACTGAGAACACTGAAGCTTTCTTT. Residues: CATGTENTEAFF.

This sequence joins TRBV2 and TRBJ1-6; possibly TRBD1 for D (5 bases). The germline gives CDR1 SNHLY, CDR2 FYNNEI. The CDR3 loop spans 13 amino acids. V lost 7 bases and J lost 11, with 15 bases in between. In nucleotides, the CDR3 is TGTGCCAGCAACGCCAGGGAGGATCCACCCCTCCACTTT. Encoded protein: CASNAREDPPLHF. Full variable domain (missing parts from reference TRBV2 and TRBJ1-6): EPEVTQTPSHQVTQMGQEVILRCVPISNHLYFYWYRQILGQKVEFLVSFYNNEISEKSEIFDDQFSVERPDGSNFTLKIRSTKLEDSAMYFCASNAREDPPLHFGNGTRLTVT.

The J gene is TRBJ1-5, the V gene TRBV4-1, with unresolved D. CDR3 size: 13 residues. Germline V gene sequence: CDR1 MGHRA, CDR2 YSYEKL. V shed 4 bases and J shed 8 bases, with 12 bases lying between them. The CDR3 is CASSPLHPEPQHF. The DNA for the CDR3 is TGCGCCAGCAGCCCACTCCATCCGGAGCCCCAGCATTTT.

The chain carries TRBV7-6 and TRBJ2-3; D may be TRBD1 (5 bases). V lost 0 bases to trimming and J lost 5 bases, with 15 bases between them. Germline lookup yields CDR1 SGHVS and CDR2 FNYEAQ. The CDR3 is 16 amino acids. The DNA for the CDR3 is TGTGCCAGCAGCTTAGCGCTTTCTAGGGGTCTAGATACGCAGTATTTT. Translated: CASSLALSRGLDTQYF. Complete variable domain (other parts from reference TRBV7-6 and TRBJ2-3): GAGVSQSPRYKVTKRGQDVALRCDPISGHVSLYWYRQALGQGPEFLTYFNYEAQQDKSGLPNDRFSAERPEGSISTLTIQRTEQRDSAMYRCASSLALSRGLDTQYFGPGTRLTVL.

The chain joins TRBV4-3 to TRBJ2-7; 9 nucleotides line up with TRBD2. V was clipped by 4 bases and J by 3 bases; unmatched bases: 4. This CDR3 spans 14 amino acids. Germline CDR1 is LGHNA and CDR2 is YSLEER. CDR3 sequence (DNA): TGCGCCAGCAGCCCGGGACTAGCCAACTACGAGCAGTACTTC. Amino acids: CASSPGLANYEQYF.

The chain combines TRBV11-3 with TRBJ2-2; D is perhaps TRBD1 (5 bases). With 5 bases removed from V and 0 bases from J, the gap between germline ends came to 13 bases. Germline values: CDR1 SGHNT, CDR2 YENEEA. The CDR3 runs to 16 residues. The CDR3: CASSRPETANTGELFF. In nucleotides, the CDR3 is TGTGCCAGCAGCCGCCCCGAGACAGCGAACACCGGGGAGCTGTTTTTT.

This clone has just one count. The chain recombines TRBV5-6 with TRBJ1-2, with TRBD1 matching over 12 bases. J gave up 4 bases and V 2 bases, and 3 bases lay outside the gene matches. This CDR3 contains 15 residues. Germline V CDR1 and CDR2: SGHDT, YYEEEE. In DNA form, the CDR3 reads TGTGCCAGCAGCTTTCCGGGACAGGGGGCCTATGGCTACACCTTC. Amino acid sequence: CASSFPGQGAYGYTF.

This rearrangement joins TRBV19 to TRBJ2-5; 9 bases are a match to TRBD1. Per germline, CDR1 LNHDA and CDR2 SQIVND (reference sequence). J was trimmed by 0 bases and V by 4 bases; bases with no gene match: 9. The length of the CDR3 is 17 residues. CDR3: CASSTTGGWGNQETQYF. In DNA, the CDR3 is TGTGCCAGTAGTACCACAGGGGGCTGGGGGAACCAAGAGACCCAGTACTTC.

The rearrangement links TRBV11-2 to TRBJ2-7, with D possibly TRBD1 on 6 matching bases. The CDR3 covers 14 residues. V lost 5 bases to trimming and J lost 6 bases, with 17 bases between them. Germline V gives CDR1 SGHAT, CDR2 FQNNGV. Here the CDR3 DNA reads TGTGCCAGCAGCCGACTACAGGGAAAGGGCGAGCAGTACTTC. This codes for CASSRLQGKGEQYF.

The V and J genes are TRBV7-3 and TRBJ1-2, with 12 bases matching TRBD1. The V and J ends lost 2 bases and 7 bases, in that order; junction bases with no gene match: 2. Germline V gene data show CDR1 as SGHTA and CDR2 as FQGTGA. The CDR3 is made up of 14 amino acids. The CDR3 here is CASSLGTGGRGYTF. CDR3 DNA: TGTGCCAGCAGCTTAGGGACAGGGGGCCGTGGCTACACCTTC.

This clone was observed a handful of times. Other DNA sequences from this sample encode an identical CDR3 as well. The chain joins TRBV27 to TRBJ2-1; 12 nucleotides line up with TRBD2. With V trimmed by 4 bases and J by 6 bases, 4 bases remained unmatched. CDR1 MNHEY and CDR2 SMNVEV come from the germline V gene (reference sequence). CDR3 size: 15 residues. CDR3 loop: CASSSLAGGVNEQFF. In nucleotides, the CDR3 is TGTGCCAGCAGTTCACTAGCGGGAGGAGTCAATGAGCAGTTCTTC.

The chain uses TRBV6-5 and TRBJ2-2; D remains ambiguous. Between the trimmed V and J ends, which lost 0 bases and 4 bases, there was a span of 9 bases. Germline V CDR1 and CDR2: MNHEY, SVGAGI. CDR3 length: 15 residues. CDR3 protein: CASSYSVGFTGELFF. CDR3 bases: TGTGCCAGCAGTTACTCGGTTGGCTTCACCGGGGAGCTGTTTTTT.

V and J are TRBV28 and TRBJ1-3; a weak D match, TRBD1 (6 bases). The V end lost 4 bases, the J end lost 4 bases, and 20 bases lay between the germline ends. The CDR3 has 17 residues. Germline V gene lookup returns CDR1 MDHEN and CDR2 SYDVKM. CDR3 sequence (DNA): TGTGCCAGCAGTTCACCCTCGGGACACCTACCCGGAAACACCATATATTTT. Its translation is CASSSPSGHLPGNTIYF.

Only one count was recorded for this clone. V and J are TRBV18 and TRBJ2-5, with 9 bases fitting TRBD1. The J segment lost 4 bases and the V segment lost 4 bases, leaving 1 base of the junction unmatched. This CDR3 region has 13 residues. Germline-derived CDR1 and CDR2 are KGHSH and LQKENI. CDR3 in amino acids: CASSLGQGETQYF. The DNA for the CDR3 is TGTGCCAGCTCACTGGGACAGGGAGAGACCCAGTACTTC.

The chain uses TRBV9 and TRBJ2-1, with D possibly matching TRBD1 (5 bases). Germline V gene sequence: CDR1 SGDLS, CDR2 YYNGEE. This CDR3 contains 17 residues. The V gene lost 0 bases and the J gene lost 2 bases, with 15 bases spanning the gap. The CDR3 DNA reads TGTGCCAGCAGCGTAGCTCTTGGGGCCCAACCCTACAATGAGCAGTTCTTC. It is translated as CASSVALGAQPYNEQFF.